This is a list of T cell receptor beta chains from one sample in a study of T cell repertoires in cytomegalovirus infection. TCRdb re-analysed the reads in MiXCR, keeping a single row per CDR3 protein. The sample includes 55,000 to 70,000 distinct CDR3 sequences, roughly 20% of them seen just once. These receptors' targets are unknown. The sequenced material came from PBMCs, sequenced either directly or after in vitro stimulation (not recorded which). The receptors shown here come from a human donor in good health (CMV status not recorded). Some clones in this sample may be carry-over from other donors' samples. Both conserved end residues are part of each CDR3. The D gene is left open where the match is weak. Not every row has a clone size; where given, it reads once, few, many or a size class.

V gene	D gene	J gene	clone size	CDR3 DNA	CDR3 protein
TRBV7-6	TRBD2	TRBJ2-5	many	TGTGCCAGCAGATCTCTCCCGGGACTAGCGGGAGCGACGGTAGAGACCCAGTACTTC	CASRSLPGLAGATVETQYF
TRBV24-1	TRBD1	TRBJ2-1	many	TGTGCCACCAGTGATATGGGACAGCAGTACAATGAGCAGTTCTTC	CATSDMGQQYNEQFF
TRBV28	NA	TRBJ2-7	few	TGTGCCAGCAGCCAAACTCCGTCCTACGAGCAGTACTTC	CASSQTPSYEQYF
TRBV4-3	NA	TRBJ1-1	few	TGCGCCAGCAGCCCTTGGGGTGGAGAGAACACTGAAGCTTTCTTT	CASSPWGGENTEAFF
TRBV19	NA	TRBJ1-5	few	TGTGCCAGTAGTCGGACGCCTTGGAGCAATCAGCCCCAGCATTTT	CASSRTPWSNQPQHF
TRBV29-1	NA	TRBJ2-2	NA	TGCAGCGCCCGACCGTCGCTGGGGGAGCTGTTTTTT	CSARPSLGELFF
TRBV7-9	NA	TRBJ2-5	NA	TGTGCCAGCAGCGAATGGGCTGGTCGGGGAGAGACCCAGTACTTC	CASSEWAGRGETQYF
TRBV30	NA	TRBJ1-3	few	TGTGCCTGGAGTCAAGGGTCTGGAAACACCATATATTTT	CAWSQGSGNTIYF
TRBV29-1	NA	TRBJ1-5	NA	TGCAGCGTTGGAGCAGGGTCCGGTCAGCCCCAGCATTTT	CSVGAGSGQPQHF
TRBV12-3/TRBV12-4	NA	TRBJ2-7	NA	TGTGCCAGCAGCGAGAACTACGAGCAGTACTTC	CASSENYEQYF
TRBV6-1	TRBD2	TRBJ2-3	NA	TGTGCCAGCAGTTTCGTAGGACTAGCGGACGATACGCAGTATTTT	CASSFVGLADDTQYF
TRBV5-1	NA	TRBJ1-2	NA	TGCGCCAGCACAATCACCCCTAACTATGGCTACACCTTC	CASTITPNYGYTF
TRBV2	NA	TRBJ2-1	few	TGTGCCAGCCAAGGGTACAATGAGCAGTTCTTC	CASQGYNEQFF
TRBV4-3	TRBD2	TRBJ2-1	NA	TGCGCCAGCAGCCAAGTCCCAGCGGGAGGGGGCTACAATGAGCAGTTCTTC	CASSQVPAGGGYNEQFF
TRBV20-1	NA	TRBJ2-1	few	TGCAGTGCTAAAGGACCGTACAATGAGCAGTTCTTC	CSAKGPYNEQFF
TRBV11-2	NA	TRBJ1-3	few	TGTGCCAGCAGCTTAGATCGGTCGGGGTTTGGAAACACCATATATTTT	CASSLDRSGFGNTIYF
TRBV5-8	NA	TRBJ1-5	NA	TGTGCCAGCAGCCCCGAGCGTCCCTACCTTCGGCCCCAGCATTTT	CASSPERPYLRPQHF
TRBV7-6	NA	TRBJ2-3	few	TGTGCCAGCAGCTTAAGTGGAGATACGCAGTATTTT	CASSLSGDTQYF
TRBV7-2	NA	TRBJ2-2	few	TGTGCCACTACGAGCCGGTCGAACACCGGGGAGCTGTTTTTT	CATTSRSNTGELFF
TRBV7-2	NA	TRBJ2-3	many	TGTGCCAGCAGCTTAGAAGGCCCTACGCAGTATTTT	CASSLEGPTQYF
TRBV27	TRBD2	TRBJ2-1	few	TGTGCCAGCAATCCACGTAAGGGGGTCTCTAGCGGGGGGAGATACAATGAGCAGTTCTTC	CASNPRKGVSSGGRYNEQFF
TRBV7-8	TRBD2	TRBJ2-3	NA	TGTGCCAGCAGCTCCAAGCGGGAGGGCCAGGCAGATACGCAGTATTTT	CASSSKREGQADTQYF
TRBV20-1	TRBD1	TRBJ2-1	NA	TGCAGTGCTAGAGTGCGGACAGGCAATTACAATGAGCAGTTCTTC	CSARVRTGNYNEQFF
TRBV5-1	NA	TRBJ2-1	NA	TGCGCCAGCAGCTTGAGCCCCGGTGGTCCCAATGAGCAGTTCTTC	CASSLSPGGPNEQFF
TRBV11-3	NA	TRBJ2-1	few	TGTGCCAGCAGCCCGGGTAAGTGGGAGCAGTTCTTC	CASSPGKWEQFF
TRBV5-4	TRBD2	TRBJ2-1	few	TGTGCCAGCAGCTTGGACTTTAGCGGGAGGGCGAATGAGCAGTTCTTC	CASSLDFSGRANEQFF
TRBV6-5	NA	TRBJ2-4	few	TGTGCCAGCAGTGCTTTTCGGCTCCAACCCTTAGCCAAAAACATTCAGTACTTC	CASSAFRLQPLAKNIQYF
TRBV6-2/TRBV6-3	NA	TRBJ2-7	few	TGTGCCAGCAGGGAAGGTTTAAGAGCGATTTCCTACGAGCAGTACTTC	CASREGLRAISYEQYF